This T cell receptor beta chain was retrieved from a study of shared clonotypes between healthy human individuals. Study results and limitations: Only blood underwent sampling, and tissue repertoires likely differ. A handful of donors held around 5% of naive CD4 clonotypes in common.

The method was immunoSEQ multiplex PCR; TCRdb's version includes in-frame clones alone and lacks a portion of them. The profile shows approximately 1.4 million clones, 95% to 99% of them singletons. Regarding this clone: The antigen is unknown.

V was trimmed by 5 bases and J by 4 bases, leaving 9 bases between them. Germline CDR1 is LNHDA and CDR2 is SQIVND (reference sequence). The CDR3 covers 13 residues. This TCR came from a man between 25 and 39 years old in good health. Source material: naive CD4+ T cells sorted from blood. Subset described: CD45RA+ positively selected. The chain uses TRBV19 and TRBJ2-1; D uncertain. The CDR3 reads CASSVGFYNEQFF. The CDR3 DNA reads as TGTGCCAGTAGTGTGGGGTTTTACAATGAGCAGTTCTTC.